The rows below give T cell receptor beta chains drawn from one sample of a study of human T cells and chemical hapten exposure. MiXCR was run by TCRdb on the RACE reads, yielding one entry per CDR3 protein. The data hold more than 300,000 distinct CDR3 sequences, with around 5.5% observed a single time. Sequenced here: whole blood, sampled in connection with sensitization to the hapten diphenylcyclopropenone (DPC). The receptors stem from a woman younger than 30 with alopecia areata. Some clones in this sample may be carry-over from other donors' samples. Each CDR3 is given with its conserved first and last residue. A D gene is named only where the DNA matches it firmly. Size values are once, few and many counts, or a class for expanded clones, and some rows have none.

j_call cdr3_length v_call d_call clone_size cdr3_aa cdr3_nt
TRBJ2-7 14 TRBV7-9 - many CASTNSGSSDEQYF TGTGCCAGCACCAACTCGGGCTCCTCAGACGAGCAGTACTTC
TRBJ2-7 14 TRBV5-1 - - CASSSGTYGLEQYF TGCGCCAGCAGCTCAGGTACCTACGGCCTGGAGCAGTACTTC
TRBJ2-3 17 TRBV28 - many CASSFFGRAGYTDTQYF TGTGCCAGCAGTTTTTTTGGCCGGGCAGGGTACACAGATACGCAGTATTTT
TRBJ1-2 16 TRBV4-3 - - CASSQGAQGQSYGYTF TGCGCCAGCAGCCAAGGGGCTCAGGGCCAGAGCTATGGCTACACCTTC
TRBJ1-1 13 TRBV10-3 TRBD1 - CAIKPGQITEAFF TGTGCCATCAAGCCGGGACAGATCACTGAAGCTTTCTTT
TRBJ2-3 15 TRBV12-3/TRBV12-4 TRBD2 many CASSLLAGPTDTQYF TGTGCCAGCAGCCTCCTAGCGGGGCCCACAGATACGCAGTATTTT
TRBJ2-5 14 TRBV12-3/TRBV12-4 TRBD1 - CASRRTGGEETQYF TGTGCCAGCAGGAGGACAGGGGGCGAGGAGACCCAGTACTTC
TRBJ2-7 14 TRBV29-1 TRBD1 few CSVAGQAYSYEQYF TGCAGCGTCGCAGGACAGGCTTACTCCTACGAGCAGTACTTC
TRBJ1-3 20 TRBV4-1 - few CASSQDRGNPSKPSGNTIYF TGCGCCAGCAGCCAAGACCGGGGGAATCCCTCCAAGCCCTCTGGAAACACCATATATTTT
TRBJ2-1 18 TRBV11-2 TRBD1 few CASSLGGGHVRAYNEQFF TGTGCCAGCAGCTTAGGAGGGGGCCATGTTAGGGCCTACAATGAGCAGTTCTTC
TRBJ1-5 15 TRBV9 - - CASSVGEYSNQPQHF TGTGCCAGCAGCGTAGGTGAATATAGCAATCAGCCCCAGCATTTT
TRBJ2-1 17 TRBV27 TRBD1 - CASSTNLPGQGPNEQFF TGTGCCAGCAGCACCAACTTACCCGGACAGGGTCCCAATGAGCAGTTCTTC
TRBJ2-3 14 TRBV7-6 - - CASSPRTFTDTQYF TGTGCCAGCAGCCCCCGGACCTTCACAGATACGCAGTATTTT
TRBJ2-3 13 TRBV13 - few CASSGEDRDTQYF TGTGCCAGCAGTGGAGAAGACCGCGATACGCAGTATTTT
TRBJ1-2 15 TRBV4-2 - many CASSQSSKDSYGYTF TGTGCCAGCAGCCAAAGTTCCAAGGACTCCTATGGCTACACCTTC
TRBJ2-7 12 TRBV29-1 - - CSVRQETYEQYF TGCAGCGTCAGACAGGAGACCTACGAGCAGTACTTC
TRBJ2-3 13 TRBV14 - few CASSQDAAGSQYF TGTGCCAGCAGCCAAGATGCGGCAGGAAGTCAGTATTTT
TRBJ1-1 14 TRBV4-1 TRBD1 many CASSQAGGQGEAFF TGCGCCAGCAGCCAAGCCGGAGGACAGGGAGAAGCTTTCTTT
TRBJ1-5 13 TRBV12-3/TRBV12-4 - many CASSLFGLEPQHF TGTGCCAGCAGTTTATTCGGGTTGGAGCCCCAGCATTTT
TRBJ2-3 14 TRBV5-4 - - CASSHRKDTDTQYF TGTGCCAGCAGCCATAGGAAGGACACAGATACGCAGTATTTT
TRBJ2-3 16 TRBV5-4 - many CASSSQGPGSTDTQYF TGTGCCAGCAGCTCCCAGGGCCCGGGCAGCACAGATACGCAGTATTTT
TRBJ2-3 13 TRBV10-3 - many CAISESRADTQYF TGTGCCATCAGTGAGTCAAGGGCAGATACGCAGTATTTT
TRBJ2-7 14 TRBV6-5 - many CASENRGSAYEQYF TGTGCCAGCGAAAACCGGGGGAGCGCCTACGAGCAGTACTTC
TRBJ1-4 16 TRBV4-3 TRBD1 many CASSQDLLRGREKLFF TGCGCCAGCAGCCAAGATCTTCTTAGGGGGCGAGAAAAACTGTTTTTT
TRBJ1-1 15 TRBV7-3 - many CASSFTGPGDTEAFF TGTGCCAGCAGCTTCACAGGCCCTGGCGACACTGAAGCTTTCTTT
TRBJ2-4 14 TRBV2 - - CASSEDSNRNIQYF TGTGCCAGCAGTGAGGACTCGAACAGGAACATTCAGTACTTC
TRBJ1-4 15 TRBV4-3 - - CASSQVTTGGEKLFF TGCGCCAGCAGCCAAGTAACGACAGGCGGGGAAAAACTGTTTTTT
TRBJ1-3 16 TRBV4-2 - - CASSQDPATPGNTIYF TGTGCCAGCAGCCAAGATCCGGCAACCCCTGGAAACACCATATATTTT
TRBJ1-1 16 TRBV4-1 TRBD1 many CASSQDRRGRNTEAFF TGCGCCAGCAGCCAAGATAGGAGGGGGCGAAACACTGAAGCTTTCTTT
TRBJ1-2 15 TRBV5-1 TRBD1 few CASSFSGTALYGYTF TGCGCCAGCAGCTTCTCCGGGACAGCCCTCTATGGCTACACCTTC
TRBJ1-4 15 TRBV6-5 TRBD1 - CASRNRDSHNEKLFF TGTGCCAGCAGAAACCGGGACAGTCATAATGAAAAACTGTTTTTT
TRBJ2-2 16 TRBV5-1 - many CASSFSTRMNTGELFF TGCGCCAGCAGCTTCTCGACACGGATGAACACCGGGGAGCTGTTTTTT
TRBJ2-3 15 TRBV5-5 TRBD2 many CASSLGGGWTDTQYF TGTGCCAGCAGCTTGGGCGGGGGTTGGACAGATACGCAGTATTTT
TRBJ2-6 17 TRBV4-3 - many CASSQERSGSGANVLTF TGCGCCAGCAGCCAAGAACGTTCGGGCTCTGGGGCCAACGTCCTGACTTTC
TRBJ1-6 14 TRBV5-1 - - CASSSGRGDSPLHF TGCGCCAGCAGCTCGGGGCGCGGGGATTCACCCCTCCACTTT
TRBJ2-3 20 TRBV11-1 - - CASSLRPARGPQSSTDTQYF TGTGCCAGCAGCTTAAGGCCCGCGCGGGGACCACAGTCTAGCACAGATACGCAGTATTTT
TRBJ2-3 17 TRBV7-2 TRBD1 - CASSPERTGGRTDTQYF TGTGCCAGCAGCCCCGAAAGGACAGGGGGCCGCACAGATACGCAGTATTTT
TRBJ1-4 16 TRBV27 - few CASSSGQFTTNEKLFF TGTGCCAGCAGTTCAGGACAGTTCACAACTAATGAAAAACTGTTTTTT
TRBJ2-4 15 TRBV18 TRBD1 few CASSPDGQGKNIQYF TGTGCCAGCTCACCTGATGGACAGGGCAAAAACATTCAGTACTTC
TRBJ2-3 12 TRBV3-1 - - CASSPARDTQYF TGTGCCAGCAGCCCTGCTAGGGATACGCAGTATTTT
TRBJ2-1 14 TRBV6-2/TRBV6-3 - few CASTLTGTYNEQFF TGTGCCAGCACTCTGACAGGGACTTACAATGAGCAGTTCTTC
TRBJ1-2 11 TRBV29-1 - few CSHLGVYGYTF TGCAGCCATCTAGGCGTCTATGGCTACACCTTC
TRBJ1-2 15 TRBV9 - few CASTPGGRSNYGYTF TGTGCCAGTACTCCGGGGGGCCGCTCTAACTATGGCTACACCTTC
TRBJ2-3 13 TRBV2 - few CASSEQEGGTQYF TGTGCCAGCAGTGAACAGGAGGGGGGTACGCAGTATTTT
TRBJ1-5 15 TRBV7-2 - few CASSLLSYSNQPQHF TGTGCCAGCAGCTTGCTTAGTTATAGCAATCAGCCCCAGCATTTT
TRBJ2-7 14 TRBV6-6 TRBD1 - CATRPGQGAYEQYF TGTGCCACCCGCCCCGGACAGGGTGCCTACGAGCAGTACTTC
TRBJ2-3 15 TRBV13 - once CASSTGTGKTDTQYF TGTGCCAGCAGCACGGGGACGGGGAAGACAGATACGCAGTATTTT
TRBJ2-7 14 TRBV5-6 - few CASSKPGPSYEQYF TGTGCCAGCAGCAAACCGGGACCTTCCTACGAGCAGTACTTC
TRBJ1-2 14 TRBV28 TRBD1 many CASSLTGANYGYTF TGTGCCAGCAGCTTGACAGGGGCTAACTATGGCTACACCTTC
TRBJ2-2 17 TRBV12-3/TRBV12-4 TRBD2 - CASSFASGGLHTGELFF TGTGCCAGCAGTTTTGCTAGCGGGGGGCTCCACACCGGGGAGCTGTTTTTT
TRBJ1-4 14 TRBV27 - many CASSPDGFGEKLFF TGTGCCAGCAGCCCTGACGGTTTCGGTGAAAAACTGTTTTTT
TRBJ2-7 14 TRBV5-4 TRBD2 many CASSFTSGADEQYF TGTGCCAGCAGCTTCACTAGCGGGGCTGACGAGCAGTACTTC
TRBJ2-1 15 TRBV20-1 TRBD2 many CSAREWSGGYNEQFF TGCAGTGCTAGAGAATGGAGCGGGGGCTACAATGAGCAGTTCTTC
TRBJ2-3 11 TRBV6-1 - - CATQGTDTQYF TGTGCCACGCAGGGCACAGATACGCAGTATTTT
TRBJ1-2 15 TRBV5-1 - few CASSLEGGPNYGYTF TGCGCCAGCAGCTTGGAGGGAGGGCCGAACTATGGCTACACCTTC
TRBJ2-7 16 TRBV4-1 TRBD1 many CASSQGSGTGGWEQYF TGCGCCAGCAGCCAAGGCTCCGGGACAGGAGGTTGGGAGCAGTACTTC
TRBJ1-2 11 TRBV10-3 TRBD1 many CAISVGQGCTF TGTGCCATCAGTGTGGGACAGGGATGCACCTTC